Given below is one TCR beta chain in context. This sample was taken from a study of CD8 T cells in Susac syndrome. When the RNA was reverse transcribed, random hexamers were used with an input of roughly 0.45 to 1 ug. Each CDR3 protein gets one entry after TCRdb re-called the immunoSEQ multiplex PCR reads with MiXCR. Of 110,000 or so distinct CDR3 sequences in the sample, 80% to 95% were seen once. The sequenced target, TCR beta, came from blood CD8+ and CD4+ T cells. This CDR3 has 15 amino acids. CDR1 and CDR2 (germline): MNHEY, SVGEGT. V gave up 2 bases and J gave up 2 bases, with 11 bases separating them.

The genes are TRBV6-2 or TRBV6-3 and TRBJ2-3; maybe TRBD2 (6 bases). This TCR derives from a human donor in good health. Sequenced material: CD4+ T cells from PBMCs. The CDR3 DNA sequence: TGTGCCAGCAGTTACCTTGGAGGGCTCACAGATACGCAGTATTTT. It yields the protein CASSYLGGLTDTQYF.